The 26 T cell receptor beta chains in this list originate from one sample, sequenced in a study of patients and donors after allogeneic stem cell transplantation. Via MiXCR, TCRdb re-called the RT-PCR reads, giving one row per CDR3 protein. The sample gives approximately 140,000 distinct CDR3 sequences, about two fifths of which show up once; roughly 50% is in the top ten. The sample taken for sequencing was blood, either unsorted or a sorted T cell fraction (not recorded which). These receptor sequences come from a human donor who was either an allogeneic HSCT recipient or a stem cell or donor lymphocyte infusion donor (not recorded which). It is not recorded whose cells these are; they may come from a transplant donor.

The chain recombines TRBV24-1 with TRBJ1-5; 7 nucleotides agree with TRBD1. V dropped 7 bases and J dropped 3; count of bases not matched to a gene: 8. Germline loops: CDR1 KGHDR, CDR2 SFDVKD. This CDR3 is built from 15 residues. CDR3 loop: CATSSRDSYNQPQHF. In nucleotides, the CDR3 is TGTGCCACCAGCTCCCGGGACAGTTACAATCAGCCCCAGCATTTT.

This clonotype was seen only a few times. CDR3 nucleotide sequence: TGTGCCATCAGTGGGGCGACTGAAGCTTTCTTT. Translation: CAISGATEAFF. The chain combines TRBV10-3 with TRBJ1-1; no definite D call. V shed 4 bases and J shed 5 bases, with 5 bases lying between them. CDR3 size: 11 residues. The germline V gene has CDR1 ENHRY and CDR2 SYGVKD.

This clonotype was observed a few times. This chain connects TRBV6-6 to TRBJ1-1, with D possibly being TRBD1 (5 bases). Looked up from germline, CDR1 is MNHNY and CDR2 is SVGAGI (reference sequence). The CDR3 covers 14 residues. V lost 6 bases to trimming and J lost 2 bases, with 13 bases between them. The CDR3 here is CASSLGRTNTEAFF. DNA of the CDR3: TGTGCCAGCAGCCTGGGACGGACAAACACTGAAGCTTTCTTT.

The chain links TRBV12-3 or TRBV12-4 to TRBJ1-3, with a possible D match to TRBD1 (5 bases). V lost 6 bases to trimming and J lost 2 bases, with 11 bases between them. The CDR3 contains 14 residues. CDR3 in DNA: TGTGCCAGCAGCCGGGACGGAACTGGAAACACCATATATTTT. Encoded protein: CASSRDGTGNTIYF.

The chain employs TRBV7-2 and TRBJ2-1; 11 bases map to TRBD2. Germline lookup yields CDR1 SGHTA and CDR2 FQGNSA. This CDR3 region has 17 residues. V gave up 5 bases and J gave up 1 base; unmatched junction bases: 7. CDR3 region: CASSLSGGAVSYNEQFF. The CDR3 coding sequence is TGTGCCAGCAGCCTTAGCGGGGGGGCCGTATCCTACAATGAGCAGTTCTTC.

The chain links TRBV12-3 or TRBV12-4 to TRBJ1-2; D not resolved. V lost 4 bases and J lost 12, with 3 bases in between. This CDR3 comprises 8 residues. The CDR3 here is CASSSNTF. CDR3 bases: TGTGCCAGCAGTTCCAACACCTTC.

The gene calls are TRBV9 and TRBJ2-1, with D hard to call. The CDR3 loop spans 15 amino acids. From germline, CDR1 is SGDLS and CDR2 YYNGEE. V was shortened by 4 bases and J by 10 bases, with 21 bases between the two germline ends. The CDR3 nucleotides read TGTGCCAGCAGCCCGCGAGGCCCTCTAACAAAAGAGCAGTTCTTC. Its translation is CASSPRGPLTKEQFF.

This clonotype was counted between two and nine times. This chain uses TRBV12-3 or TRBV12-4 with TRBJ1-5; 7 nucleotides match TRBD1. The CDR3 is 15 amino acids. J lost 2 bases, V lost 6 bases, and 7 bases had no gene match. CDR3 DNA sequence: TGTGCCAGCAGAGTCCAGGGGGGCGGCAATCAGCCCCAGCATTTT. Its translation: CASRVQGGGNQPQHF.

This clonotype was observed at least ten times. The chain uses TRBV12-3 or TRBV12-4 and TRBJ1-3; no definite D call. The CDR3 is 15 residues long. Deletions cut 7 bases from V and 6 bases from J, with 19 bases between. Written as DNA, the CDR3 is TGTGCCAGCACCATCCAGGCGATCAACACAAACACCATATATTTT. Translation: CASTIQAINTNTIYF.

This clonotype was observed a few times. J is TRBJ2-1 and V is TRBV11-2, with 7 bases lining up with TRBD1. CDR3 length: 14 residues. Trimming cost V 6 bases and J 7 bases; bases outside gene matches: 9. Germline loops: CDR1 SGHAT, CDR2 FQNNGV. Written as DNA, the CDR3 is TGTGCCAGCAGTCGTACACAGGGGAGAAATGAGCAGTTCTTC. It translates to CASSRTQGRNEQFF.

The chain recombines TRBV7-2 with TRBJ2-3, with D perhaps TRBD2 (6 bases). V lost 1 base and J 1 base, leaving 9 bases between the germline ends. This CDR3 comprises 15 residues. CDR1 SGHTA and CDR2 FQGNSA come from the germline V gene. Written as DNA, the CDR3 is TGTGCCAGCAGCTTAGGCGGGGCGCGCACAGATACGCAGTATTTT. It translates to CASSLGGARTDTQYF.

CDR3 in DNA: TGCAGTGCCAGACTGTCGGATACGCAGTATTTT. The encoded protein is CSARLSDTQYF. V is TRBV20-1 and J is TRBJ2-3; D gene ambiguous. The CDR3 extends over 11 amino acids. The germline gives CDR1 DFQATT, CDR2 SNEGSKA (reference sequence). V gave up 6 bases and J gave up 6 bases, with 10 bases separating them.

CDR3 in amino acids: CASSPGTPVRALHF. CDR3 coding DNA: TGTGCCAGCAGCCCCGGGACCCCTGTACGGGCCCTCCACTTT. The gene calls are TRBV7-9 and TRBJ1-6; tentative D call: TRBD1 (5 bases). Trimming removed 5 bases from V and 14 bases from J, with 19 bases in between. The CDR3 is 14 residues long. CDR1 and CDR2 (germline): SEHNR, FQNEAQ (reference sequence).

The rearrangement uses TRBV5-1 and TRBJ2-2; tentatively, D is TRBD1 (6 bases). Germline CDR1 SGHRS, CDR2 YFSETQ. The CDR3 runs 14 residues. Trimming cost V 2 bases and J 4 bases, with 9 bases left between them. The CDR3 reads CASSLGTITGELFF. In DNA, the CDR3 is TGCGCCAGCAGCTTAGGGACAATCACCGGGGAGCTGTTTTTT.

The rearrangement links TRBV27 to TRBJ2-1; D is possibly TRBD2 (6 bases). V gave up 0 bases and J gave up 10 bases, with 10 bases separating them. In germline, CDR1 is MNHEY, CDR2 SMNVEV (reference sequence). The CDR3 is 13 amino acids. The CDR3 bases are TGTGCCAGCAGTTTATCCCCGGGGGAGGAGCAGTTCTTC. Its translation: CASSLSPGEEQFF.

This clonotype was seen more than once but under ten times. The rearrangement joins TRBV7-9 to TRBJ2-7; perhaps TRBD2 as D (5 bases). Germline assignment: CDR1 SEHNR and CDR2 FQNEAQ (reference sequence). The CDR3 has 12 amino acids. V lost 2 bases to trimming and J lost 5 bases, with 7 bases between them. CDR3 in DNA: TGTGCCAGCAGCTTAACCGGGAACGAGCAGTACTTC. It translates to CASSLTGNEQYF. Full variable domain (remainder filled in from reference TRBV7-9 and TRBJ2-7): DTGVSQNPRHKITKRGQNVTFRCDPISEHNRLYWYRQTLGQGPEFLTYFQNEAQLEKSRLLSDRFSAERPKGSFSTLEIQRTEQGDSAMYLCASSLTGNEQYFGPGTRLTVT.

A few counts support this clonotype. This chain links TRBV7-9 with TRBJ2-3; no reliable D call. CDR1 and CDR2 (germline): SEHNR, FQNEAQ (reference sequence). V was pared by 1 base and J by 4 bases, with 9 bases between. The CDR3 contains 14 residues. The CDR3 sequence is CASSLDTWADTQYF. The CDR3, as DNA: TGTGCCAGCAGCTTAGACACTTGGGCAGATACGCAGTATTTT.

The sample holds a few counts of this clonotype. The chain links TRBV6-5 to TRBJ1-5; the D gene is possibly TRBD1 (5 bases). V lost 5 bases and J 6 bases, leaving 14 bases between the germline ends. Germline CDR1 is MNHEY and CDR2 is SVGAGI. The CDR3 sequence is 14 residues long. The CDR3 coding sequence is TGTGCCAGCAGTCTGACAGAAAACAGTCAGCCCCAGCATTTT. Its protein product is CASSLTENSQPQHF.

The V gene is TRBV20-1, the J gene TRBJ1-1; weak D call: TRBD1 (5 bases). CDR3 size: 12 residues. Germline V gives CDR1 DFQATT, CDR2 SNEGSKA (reference sequence). Deletions cut 6 bases from V and 5 bases from J, with 13 bases between. The CDR3 DNA follows: TGCAGTGCCCCGGGGGGAGGAACTGAAGCTTTCTTT. Its translation is CSAPGGGTEAFF.

This chain uses TRBV29-1 with TRBJ2-7; 7 nucleotides match TRBD1. The V gene end was trimmed by 4 bases and the J gene end by 5 bases; junction bases not matched to a gene: 11. Germline CDR1 SQVTM, CDR2 ANQGSEA. There are 14 residues in the CDR3. The CDR3 protein is CSVGGLGQAHEQYF. The CDR3 nucleotides read TGCAGCGTTGGGGGCCTCGGACAGGCCCACGAGCAGTACTTC.

Only a few counts were recorded for this clonotype. V usage is TRBV7-9 and J usage is TRBJ1-1; 8 nucleotides line up with TRBD1. Trimming took 2 bases from V and 3 from J; bases not matched to a gene: 2. CDR1 and CDR2 (germline): SEHNR, FQNEAQ (reference sequence). CDR3 size: 14 residues. The CDR3 DNA reads TGTGCCAGCAGCTTATTGACAGGGGACACTGAAGCTTTCTTT. This sequence encodes CASSLLTGDTEAFF.

For the CDR3, the DNA is TGCGCCAGCAGCTTCAAACCAGGTGGCGGGTCCGGGGAGCTGTTTTTT. Translation gives CASSFKPGGGSGELFF. The chain joins TRBV5-1 to TRBJ2-2, with a weak D call TRBD2 (5 bases). Germline V lookup: CDR1 SGHRS, CDR2 YFSETQ. Trimming left V 2 bases short and J 6 bases short, with 17 bases between. The length of the CDR3 is 16 residues.

The chain links TRBV9 to TRBJ1-2, with D possibly matching TRBD1 (6 bases). V shed 4 bases and J shed 3 bases, with 10 bases lying between them. This CDR3 is 13 amino acids long. Germline V gives CDR1 SGDLS, CDR2 YYNGEE. This CDR3 reads CASSKRTDYGYTF. The CDR3 DNA reads TGTGCCAGCAGCAAAAGGACAGACTATGGCTACACCTTC. The variable domain in full, with the rest retrieved from reference TRBV9 and TRBJ1-2, is DSGVTQTPKHLITATGQRVTLRCSPRSGDLSVYWYQQSLDQGLQFLIQYYNGEERAKGNILERFSAQQFPDLHSELNLSSLELGDSALYFCASSKRTDYGYTFGSGTRLTVV.

In its sample, this clonotype was seen a few times. V usage is TRBV7-2 and J usage is TRBJ1-6; 7 nucleotides align to TRBD1. This CDR3 comprises 14 residues. Losses at the gene ends were 1 base for V and 9 bases for J; bases not matched to a gene: 3. Germline V CDR1 and CDR2: SGHTA, FQGNSA. The CDR3, as DNA: TGTGCCAGCAGCTTAGGGGACAGCCTTTCACCCCTCCACTTT. It is translated as CASSLGDSLSPLHF.

This chain uses TRBV9 with TRBJ2-7; D is undetermined. V lost 4 bases, J lost 1 base, and 12 bases lay in between. The CDR3 is 14 residues long. Germline assignment: CDR1 SGDLS and CDR2 YYNGEE. In DNA, the CDR3 is TGTGCCAGCAGCCCGGATCACAGTTCCTACGAGCAGTACGTC. Protein product: CASSPDHSSYEQYV.

V usage is TRBV11-2 and J usage is TRBJ1-1, with D hard to call. In germline, CDR1 is SGHAT, CDR2 FQNNGV. V shed 2 bases and J shed 3 bases, with 10 bases lying between them. The CDR3 extends over 14 amino acids. The CDR3 bases are TGTGCCAGCAGCTTACTTACCGAGTACACTGAAGCTTTCTTT. It is translated as CASSLLTEYTEAFF.